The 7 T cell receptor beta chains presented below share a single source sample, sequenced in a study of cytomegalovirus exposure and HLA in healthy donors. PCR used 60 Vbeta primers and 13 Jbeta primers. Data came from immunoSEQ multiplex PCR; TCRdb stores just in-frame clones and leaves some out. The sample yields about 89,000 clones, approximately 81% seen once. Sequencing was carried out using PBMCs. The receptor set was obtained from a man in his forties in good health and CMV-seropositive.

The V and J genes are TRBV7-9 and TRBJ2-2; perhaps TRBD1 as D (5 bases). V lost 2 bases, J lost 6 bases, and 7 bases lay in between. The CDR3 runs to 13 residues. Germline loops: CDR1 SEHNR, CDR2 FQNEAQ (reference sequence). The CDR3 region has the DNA TGTGCCAGCAGCTTACTCAGGGCCGGGGAGCTGTTTTTT. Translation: CASSLLRAGELFF.

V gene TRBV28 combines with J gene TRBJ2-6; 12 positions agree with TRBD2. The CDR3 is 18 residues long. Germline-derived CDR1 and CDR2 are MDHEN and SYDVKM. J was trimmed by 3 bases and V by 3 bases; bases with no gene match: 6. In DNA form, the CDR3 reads TGTGCCAGCAGTTTGACTAGCGGGAGCATCGGTGGGGCCAACGTCCTGACTTTC. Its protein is CASSLTSGSIGGANVLTF.

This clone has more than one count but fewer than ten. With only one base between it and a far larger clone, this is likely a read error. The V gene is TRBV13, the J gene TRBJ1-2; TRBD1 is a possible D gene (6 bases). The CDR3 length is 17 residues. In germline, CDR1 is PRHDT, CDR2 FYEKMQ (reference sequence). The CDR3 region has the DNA TGTGCCAGCAGCGTAGGGGCGTGGGGGCTATATAACTATGGCTACACCTTC. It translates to CASSVGAWGLYNYGYTF.

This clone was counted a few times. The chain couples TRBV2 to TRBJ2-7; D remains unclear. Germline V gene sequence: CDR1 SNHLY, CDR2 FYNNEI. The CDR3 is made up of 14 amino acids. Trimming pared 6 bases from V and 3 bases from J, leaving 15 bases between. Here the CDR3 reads CASSLASNHYEQYF. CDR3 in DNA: TGTGCCAGCAGCTTAGCATCTAATCACTACGAGCAGTACTTC.

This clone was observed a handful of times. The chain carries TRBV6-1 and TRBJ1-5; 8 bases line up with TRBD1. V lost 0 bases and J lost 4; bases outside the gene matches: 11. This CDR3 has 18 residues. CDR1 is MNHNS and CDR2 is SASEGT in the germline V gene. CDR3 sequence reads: CASSEAIVLTGVNQPQHF. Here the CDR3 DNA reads TGTGCCAGCAGTGAAGCAATCGTTCTGACAGGGGTTAATCAGCCCCAGCATTTT.

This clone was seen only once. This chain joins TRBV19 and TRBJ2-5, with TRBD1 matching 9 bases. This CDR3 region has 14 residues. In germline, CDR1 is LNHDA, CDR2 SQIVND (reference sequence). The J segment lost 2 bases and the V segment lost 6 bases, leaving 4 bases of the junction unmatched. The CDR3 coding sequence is TGTGCCAGTAGCCGGGACAGGGCGCAAGAGACCCAGTACTTC. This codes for CASSRDRAQETQYF.

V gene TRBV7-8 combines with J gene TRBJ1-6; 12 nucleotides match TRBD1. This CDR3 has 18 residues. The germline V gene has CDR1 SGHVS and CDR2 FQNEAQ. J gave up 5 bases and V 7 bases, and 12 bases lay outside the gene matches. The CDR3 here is CASTRRGGQGANNSPLHF. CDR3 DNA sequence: TGTGCCAGCACCCGAAGGGGGGGACAGGGGGCAAATAATTCACCCCTCCACTTT.